The 13 T cell receptor beta chains reported below all come from one sample, sequenced in a study of radiotherapy plus CTLA-4 blockade in lung cancer. Assay: immunoSEQ multiplex PCR; the TCRdb copy retains only in-frame clones and omits some. The sample lists 100,000 to 150,000 clones, over 80% occurring once. Sequenced here: peripheral blood, sampled from a patient treated with radiotherapy plus ipilimumab. The receptors were sampled from a human donor with non-small cell lung cancer that progressed on radiotherapy plus ipilimumab.

The genes are TRBV5-1 and TRBJ2-3; 7 positions agree with TRBD1. The CDR3 loop spans 15 amino acids. Germline V CDR1 and CDR2: SGHRS, YFSETQ. V trimming: 4 bases; J trimming: 2 bases; junction bases outside the gene matches: 7. The DNA of the CDR3 is TGCGCCAGCAGCCAGACAGGGAACCCCACAGATACGCAGTATTTT. Translation: CASSQTGNPTDTQYF.

This chain connects TRBV4-1 to TRBJ2-7, with 10 bases identical to TRBD2. The CDR3 has 16 residues. Germline V gene lookup returns CDR1 MGHRA and CDR2 YSYEKL. With V trimmed by 6 bases and J by 2 bases, 10 bases remained unmatched. The CDR3 DNA reads TGCGCCAGCAGGCCCAGTATAGCGGGAGGAACCTACGAGCAGTACTTC. Protein product: CASRPSIAGGTYEQYF.

The chain recombines TRBV30 with TRBJ2-1; 7 bases line up with TRBD2. The CDR3 is 15 residues long. The germline V gene has CDR1 GTSNPN and CDR2 SVGIG (reference sequence). V shed 4 bases, J shed 3 bases, and the junction held 9 bases outside the gene matches. The CDR3 region is CAWTSGVFLYNEQFF. CDR3 in DNA: TGTGCCTGGACTAGCGGTGTCTTCCTCTACAATGAGCAGTTCTTC.

This rearrangement joins TRBV15 to TRBJ2-1; D uncertain. The V and J ends lost 0 bases and 6 bases respectively, with 15 bases between them. CDR1 LNHNV and CDR2 YYDKDF come from the germline V gene (reference sequence). The CDR3 length is 16 residues. This CDR3 is CATSREERLALNEQFF. As DNA, the CDR3 is TGTGCCACCAGCAGAGAAGAGAGATTAGCTCTCAATGAGCAGTTCTTC.

The chain combines TRBV5-1 with TRBJ2-3, with 11 bases identical to TRBD1. The CDR3 length is 18 residues. J lost 0 bases, V lost 4 bases, and 10 bases had no gene match. CDR1 SGHRS and CDR2 YFSETQ come from the germline V gene. The CDR3 loop reads CASSVPDRGPSSTDTQYF. CDR3 nucleotide sequence: TGCGCCAGCAGCGTACCGGACAGGGGGCCTTCTAGCACAGATACGCAGTATTTT.

The chain joins TRBV9 to TRBJ1-1; D is perhaps TRBD1 (6 bases). CDR1 and CDR2 (germline): SGDLS, YYNGEE. The V end was cut by 0 bases, the J end by 8 bases, with 11 bases between. The CDR3 covers 13 residues. CDR3: CASSVAGAREAFF. CDR3 nucleotides: TGTGCCAGCAGCGTAGCAGGGGCGCGGGAAGCTTTCTTT.

The rearrangement uses TRBV7-8 and TRBJ1-1; D remains unclear. The CDR3 spans 11 residues. V dropped 5 bases and J dropped 2 bases, with 3 bases sitting between them. The germline CDR1 and CDR2 sequences are SGHVS and FQNEAQ. This CDR3 is CASSDNTEAFF. The CDR3 nucleotides are TGTGCCAGCAGCGACAACACTGAAGCTTTCTTT.

The chain couples TRBV27 to TRBJ2-7; 9 nucleotides agree with TRBD1. CDR3 length: 14 residues. Trimming cost V 6 bases and J 3 bases; bases outside gene matches: 6. Germline V gene data show CDR1 as MNHEY and CDR2 as SMNVEV (reference sequence). CDR3 DNA: TGTGCCAGCAGATCAGGACAGGGGATCTACGAGCAGTACTTC. Translation: CASRSGQGIYEQYF.

The genes are TRBV29-1 and TRBJ2-1; 7 bases are shared with TRBD2. V gave up 6 bases and J gave up 5 bases; unmatched junction bases: 7. Germline assignment: CDR1 SQVTM and CDR2 ANQGSEA. There are 13 residues in the CDR3. CDR3 sequence: CSVRLAYHNEQFF. Written as DNA, the CDR3 is TGCAGCGTCCGACTAGCCTACCACAATGAGCAGTTCTTC.

This clone was picked up a small number of times. A much larger clone is a single base away; this may be a read error. This sequence joins TRBV14 and TRBJ2-5; 10 bases fit TRBD1. V gave up 11 bases and J gave up 11 bases; unmatched junction bases: 11. Germline assignment: CDR1 SGHDN and CDR2 FVKESK. The CDR3 spans 12 residues. CDR3 nucleotide sequence: TGTGCCGGGGGACAGGGGCGACCGGAGCAGTACTTC. Translation gives CAGGQGRPEQYF.

The chain is built from TRBV30 and TRBJ2-1; no clear D. The V gene lost 3 bases and the J gene lost 0 bases, with 6 bases spanning the gap. Germline-derived CDR1 and CDR2 are GTSNPN and SVGIG (reference sequence). CDR3 length equals 13 residues. Written as DNA, the CDR3 is TGTGCCTGGAGCCCTAGCTCCTACAATGAGCAGTTCTTC. Protein sequence: CAWSPSSYNEQFF.

The chain combines TRBV6-1 with TRBJ1-2; D is unclear. The ends were cut back, 6 bases at V and 4 bases at J, with 12 bases in the middle. The CDR3 extends over 13 amino acids. Germline V gene data show CDR1 as MNHNS and CDR2 as SASEGT. CDR3 DNA: TGTGCCAGCAGCGTCGGAACAATCTATGGCTACACCTTC. Translating gives CASSVGTIYGYTF.

The genes are TRBV6-1 and TRBJ2-7; maybe TRBD1 (5 bases). The CDR3 contains 17 residues. The V end lost 0 bases, the J end lost 3 bases, and 18 bases lay between the germline ends. Germline V gene lookup returns CDR1 MNHNS and CDR2 SASEGT. The chain's CDR3 is CASSEAPRGRVGYEQYF. DNA for the CDR3: TGTGCCAGCAGTGAAGCCCCAAGGGGAAGGGTGGGCTACGAGCAGTACTTC.